This TCR beta chain originates from a study of blood T cell repertoires in COVID-19. In the study overall: In each case, the material was cDNA or gDNA derived from T cells, B-cell-depleted T cells, or PBMCs.

The junction had 6 bases not matched to a gene; V was cut back by 6 bases and J by 0 bases. The germline CDR1 and CDR2 sequences are MGHRA and YSYEKL. The CDR3 sequence is 15 residues long. Method: immunoSEQ multiplex PCR; TCRdb's copy keeps in-frame clones and lacks some. The sample comprises roughly 52,000 clones, approximately 85% of which are singletons, and about 12% rests with the top ten. This chain connects TRBV4-1 to TRBJ2-3; 7 bases align to TRBD2. What was sequenced was peripheral blood. The TCR comes from a human donor in a cohort sampled during active COVID-19. The DNA for the CDR3 is TGCGCCAGCAGGGCTAGCGGATTTAGCACAGATACGCAGTATTTT. Amino acid sequence: CASRASGFSTDTQYF.